The clone carrying this T cell receptor beta chain was detected only a few times. What it binds is unknown. V shed 5 bases and J shed 8 bases, with 17 bases lying between them. Looked up from germline, CDR1 is SGHVS and CDR2 is FQNEAQ. CDR3 length: 14 amino acids. TCRdb re-derived calls from the RT-PCR reads in MiXCR, one entry per CDR3 protein. In the table there are 530,000 or so distinct CDR3 sequences, 25% of which are singletons. This sample is drawn from a study of response to subunit inactivated influenza vaccine. Whole-study findings and limits: Authors suggested each seasonal flu vaccination may recruit only limited numbers of new T cells.

This receptor was obtained from a man between 45 and 60 years old who received an inactivated influenza vaccine. The genes are TRBV7-8 and TRBJ2-3, with D possibly being TRBD1 or TRBD2 (5 bases each). Specimen: CD4+ T cells sorted from PBMCs, collected about 5 days after vaccination. CDR3 in DNA: TGTGCCAGCAGCACCCCACCCGCTGGGGGTACGCAGTATTTT. Its translation: CASSTPPAGGTQYF.